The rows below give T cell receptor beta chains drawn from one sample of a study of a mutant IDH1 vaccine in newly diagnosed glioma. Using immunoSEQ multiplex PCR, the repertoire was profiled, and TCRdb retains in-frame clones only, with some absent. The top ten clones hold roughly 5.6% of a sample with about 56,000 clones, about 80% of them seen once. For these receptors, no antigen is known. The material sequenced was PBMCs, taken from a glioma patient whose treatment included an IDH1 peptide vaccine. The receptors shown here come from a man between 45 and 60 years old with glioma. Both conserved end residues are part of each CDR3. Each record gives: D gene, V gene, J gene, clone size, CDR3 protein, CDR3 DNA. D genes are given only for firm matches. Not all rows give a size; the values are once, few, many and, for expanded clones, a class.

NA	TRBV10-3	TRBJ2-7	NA	CATTVSGSGEQYF	TGTGCCACCACCGTCTCAGGGAGCGGCGAGCAGTACTTC
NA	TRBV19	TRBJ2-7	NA	CASSSGQTYEQYF	TGTGCCAGTAGTTCCGGACAAACCTACGAGCAGTACTTC
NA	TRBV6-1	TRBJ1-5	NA	CASSEAGPQAQHF	TGTGCCAGCAGTGAAGCCGGGCCTCAGGCCCAGCATTTT
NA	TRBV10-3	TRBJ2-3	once	CAISESKTDTQYF	TGTGCCATCAGTGAGTCGAAGACAGATACGCAGTATTTT
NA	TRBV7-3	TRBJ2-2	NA	CASSPVGTGELFF	TGTGCCAGCAGCCCAGTAGGCACCGGGGAGCTGTTTTTT
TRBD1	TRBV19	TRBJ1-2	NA	CASSGRDRPSYGYTF	TGTGCCAGTAGTGGACGGGACAGACCTTCCTATGGCTACACCTTC
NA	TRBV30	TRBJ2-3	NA	CAWSVVGKLADTQYF	TGTGCCTGGAGTGTAGTGGGAAAGCTAGCAGATACGCAGTATTTT
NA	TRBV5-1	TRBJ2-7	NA	CASSVAPGEYNYEQYF	TGCGCCAGCAGCGTGGCCCCGGGGGAATACAACTACGAGCAGTACTTC
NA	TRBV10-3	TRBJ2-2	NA	CAISDRQGNTGELFF	TGTGCCATCAGTGATAGGCAGGGGAACACCGGGGAGCTGTTTTTT
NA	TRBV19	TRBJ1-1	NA	CASSIDGALALGAFF	TGTGCCAGTAGTATAGATGGGGCCCTAGCCCTCGGAGCTTTCTTT
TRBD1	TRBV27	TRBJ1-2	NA	CASSLNRGEGYTF	TGTGCCAGCAGTTTAAACAGGGGTGAGGGCTACACCTTC
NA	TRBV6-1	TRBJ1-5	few	CASFERGQPQHF	TGTGCCAGCTTCGAACGAGGCCAGCCCCAGCATTTT
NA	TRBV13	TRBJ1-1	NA	CATTFGDKVSEAFF	TGTGCCACGACTTTTGGGGACAAAGTTTCTGAAGCTTTCTTT
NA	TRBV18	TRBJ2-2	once	CASSPGDGELFF	TGTGCCAGCTCACCGGGTGACGGGGAGCTGTTTTTT
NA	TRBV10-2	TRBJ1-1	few	CASRESMNTEAFF	TGCGCCAGCAGGGAGAGCATGAACACTGAAGCTTTCTTT
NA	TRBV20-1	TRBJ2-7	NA	CSTLDSYEQYF	TGCAGTACCCTCGACAGTTACGAGCAGTACTTC
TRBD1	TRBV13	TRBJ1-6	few	CASSVSTGVKNSPLHF	TGTGCCAGCAGCGTATCTACAGGGGTGAAAAATTCACCCCTCCACTTT
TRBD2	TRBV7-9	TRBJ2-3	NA	CASSLSGGPGDTQYF	TGTGCCAGCAGCTTGAGCGGGGGGCCGGGAGATACGCAGTATTTT
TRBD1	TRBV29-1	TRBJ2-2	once	CSASGTGKTGELFF	TGCAGCGCTTCCGGGACAGGGAAGACCGGGGAGCTGTTTTTT
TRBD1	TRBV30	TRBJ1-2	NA	CAWSVGGQGANYGYTF	TGTGCCTGGAGTGTAGGAGGACAGGGGGCAAACTATGGCTACACCTTC
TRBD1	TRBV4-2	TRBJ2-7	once	CASSQGTGVLYEQYF	TGTGCCAGCAGCCAGGGGACAGGCGTCCTGTACGAGCAGTACTTC
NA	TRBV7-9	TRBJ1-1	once	CASREGNTEAFF	TGTGCCAGCAGAGAAGGGAACACTGAAGCTTTCTTT
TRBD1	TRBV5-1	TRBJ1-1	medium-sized	CASSPSTGLTNTEAFF	TGCGCCAGCAGCCCTTCGACAGGGTTGACGAACACTGAAGCTTTCTTT
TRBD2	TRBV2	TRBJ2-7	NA	CASRGGSYEQYF	TGTGCCAGCAGGGGAGGGTCCTACGAGCAGTACTTC
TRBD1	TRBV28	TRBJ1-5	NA	CASRSGTGHNQPQHF	TGTGCCAGCAGGTCCGGGACAGGGCACAATCAGCCCCAGCATTTT
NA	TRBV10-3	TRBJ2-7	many	CAISEGAYYEQYF	TGTGCCATCAGTGAGGGCGCTTACTACGAGCAGTACTTC
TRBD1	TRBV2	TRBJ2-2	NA	CASNGGQAYTGELFF	TGTGCCAGCAATGGGGGACAGGCCTACACCGGGGAGCTGTTTTTT
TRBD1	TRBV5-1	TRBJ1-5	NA	CASSLGDSRNQPQHF	TGCGCCAGCAGCTTGGGGGACAGCCGCAATCAGCCCCAGCATTTT
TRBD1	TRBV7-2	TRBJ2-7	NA	CASRREPGQGDDEQYF	TGTGCCAGCAGGCGAGAACCGGGACAGGGGGACGACGAGCAGTACTTC
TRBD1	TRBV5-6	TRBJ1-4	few	CASSLSTSPGGWREKLFF	TGTGCCAGCAGCTTGTCCACATCGCCAGGGGGGTGGCGTGAAAAACTGTTTTTT
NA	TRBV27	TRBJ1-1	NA	CASRRGLTEAFF	TGTGCCAGCCGTCGGGGGCTCACTGAAGCTTTCTTT
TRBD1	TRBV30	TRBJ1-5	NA	CAWSYRTGVGRPQHF	TGTGCCTGGAGTTACCGGACAGGGGTAGGGCGGCCCCAGCATTTT
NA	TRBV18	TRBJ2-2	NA	CASSPPSGELFF	TGTGCCAGCTCACCACCGAGCGGGGAGCTGTTTTTT
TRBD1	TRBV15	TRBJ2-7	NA	CATSRAGTDGYEQYF	TGTGCCACCAGCAGAGCCGGGACAGATGGCTACGAGCAGTACTTC
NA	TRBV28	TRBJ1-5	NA	CASSFGSGGNQPQHF	TGTGCCAGCAGTTTCGGTTCTGGGGGCAATCAGCCCCAGCATTTT
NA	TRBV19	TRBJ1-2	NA	CASIDRSNYGYTF	TGTGCCAGTATCGACAGGTCTAACTATGGCTACACCTTC
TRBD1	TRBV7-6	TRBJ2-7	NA	CASSLGQGRNEQYF	TGTGCCAGCAGCTTGGGACAGGGGAGGAACGAGCAGTACTTC
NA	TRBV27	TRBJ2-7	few	CASLSWRPYEQYF	TGTGCCAGTTTAAGTTGGAGGCCCTACGAGCAGTACTTC
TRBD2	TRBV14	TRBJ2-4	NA	CASSQGLAGNIQYF	TGTGCCAGCAGCCAAGGCCTAGCGGGGAACATTCAGTACTTC
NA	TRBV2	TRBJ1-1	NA	CASRTNTEAFF	TGTGCCAGCAGGACTAACACTGAAGCTTTCTTT
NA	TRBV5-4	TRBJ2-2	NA	CASSLASRGSTGELFF	TGTGCCAGCAGCTTAGCGTCGCGGGGTTCCACCGGGGAGCTGTTTTTT
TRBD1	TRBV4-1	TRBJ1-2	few	CASSHPQGLGYTF	TGCGCCAGCAGCCACCCACAGGGGCTTGGCTACACCTTC
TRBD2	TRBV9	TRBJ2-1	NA	CASSVLAGAGEQFF	TGTGCCAGCAGCGTTTTAGCGGGGGCGGGCGAGCAGTTCTTC
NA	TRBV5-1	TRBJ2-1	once	CASSLDGSYNEQFF	TGCGCCAGCAGCTTGGATGGCTCCTACAATGAGCAGTTCTTC
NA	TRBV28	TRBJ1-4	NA	CASSPLGTNNEKLFF	TGTGCCAGCAGTCCCCTGGGGACTAATAATGAAAAACTGTTTTTT
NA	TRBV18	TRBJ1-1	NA	CASSPSPQINTEAFF	TGTGCCAGCTCACCCAGTCCCCAGATCAACACTGAAGCTTTCTTT
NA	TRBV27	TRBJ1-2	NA	CASSLSTGSTHGYTF	TGTGCCAGCAGTTTATCGACTGGTAGTACGCATGGCTACACCTTC
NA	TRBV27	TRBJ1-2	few	CASSTRTGRVSDYGYTF	TGTGCCAGCAGTACCAGGACCGGCAGGGTGTCTGACTATGGCTACACCTTC
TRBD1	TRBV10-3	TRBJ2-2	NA	CAIRTGLGELFF	TGTGCCATCAGGACAGGGTTGGGGGAGCTGTTTTTT
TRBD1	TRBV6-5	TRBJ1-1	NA	CASSRPGGENTEAFF	TGTGCCAGCAGTAGACCAGGGGGGGAAAACACTGAAGCTTTCTTT